These 29 T cell receptor beta chains originate from one sample sequenced in a study of vaccination and CD4 T cells after COVID-19 (dated by TCRdb to between 2021 and 2024). The library was produced with PCR. Data came from an Illumina iSeq 100. DNA from cultured CD4+ T cells was subjected to TCR sequencing with the Oncomine TCR Beta short-read assay at the Johns Hopkins FTIC core. TCRdb trimmed public reads at Q25 via fastp, called clones via MiXCR and kept in-frame beta chains. One record per CDR3 amino acid sequence lists the most common genes and DNA. Present in this sample are approximately 6,000 distinct CDR3 sequences, roughly a third of which were seen just once. 28% of the sample is held by the ten biggest clonotypes. No antigen has been assigned to these receptors. The intended sense of this specimen's treatment or condition label: 10-day PBMC culture with coronavirus spike peptide pools or control peptides (ViraFEST assay). CD4+ T cells from unexposed donors were collected before the COVID-19 pandemic (2011-2018).

Sequenced sample: CD4+ T cells from blood, cultured in vitro. The receptors come from a human donor in good health.

The chain couples TRBV5-1 to TRBJ1-1; unclear D gene. CDR1 and CDR2 from the germline V gene are SGHRS and YFSETQ. The CDR3 contains 13 residues. The ends were cut back, 6 bases at V and 5 bases at J, with 14 bases in the middle. The CDR3 loop reads CASTYTQDTEAFF. CDR3 nucleotides: TGCGCCAGCACCTACACCCAGGATACTGAAGCTTTCTTT.

By share, this clonotype ranks as medium-sized. One end of the junction varies from germline; a read error may be responsible. The genes are TRBV7-7 and TRBJ2-1, with TRBD2 identical over 8 bases. Germline V gives CDR1 SSHAT, CDR2 FNYEAQ (reference sequence). CDR3 length: 17 amino acids. The CDR3, as DNA: TGTGCTAGCAGCTTACTTGGAGCGGGGGCCGGTTTAGATGAGCAGTTCTTC. This codes for CASSLLGAGAGLDEQFF.

V gene TRBV19 combines with J gene TRBJ1-1; possible D gene TRBD1, 5 bases. The germline gives CDR1 LNHDA, CDR2 SQIVND (reference sequence). Trimming took 8 bases from V and 0 from J, leaving 16 bases between them. The CDR3 runs 15 residues. CDR3 protein: CASWNQGAMNTEAFF. In nucleotides, the CDR3 is TGTGCCAGTTGGAACCAGGGAGCCATGAACACTGAAGCTTTCTTT.

This clonotype was found a few times. CDR3 DNA sequence: TGCAGCCTTGTCCCTGCGGGGCTGCAAGAGACCCAGTACTTC. Translated, it gives CSLVPAGLQETQYF. The rearrangement uses TRBV29-1 and TRBJ2-5, with a weak D call TRBD2 (6 bases). The CDR3 has 14 amino acids. Trimming removed 8 bases from V and 2 bases from J, with 18 bases in between. Germline V gene lookup returns CDR1 SQVTM and CDR2 ANQGSEA.

The rearrangement joins TRBV29-1 to TRBJ2-1; D perhaps matches TRBD2 (6 bases). Per germline, CDR1 SQVTM and CDR2 ANQGSEA. Trimming removed 3 bases from V and 0 bases from J, with 21 bases in between. This CDR3 region has 18 residues. The DNA of the CDR3 is TGCAGCGTTGAGGATGAACTGGGACTTCGAAGCTCCTACAATGAGCAGTTCTTC. It encodes CSVEDELGLRSSYNEQFF.

J is TRBJ2-1 and V is TRBV29-1; TRBD1 or TRBD2 may be the D gene (5 bases each). V lost 7 bases and J 7 bases, leaving 11 bases between the germline ends. Looked up from germline, CDR1 is SQVTM and CDR2 is ANQGSEA. The CDR3 is made up of 11 amino acids. CDR3 nucleotide sequence: TGCAGCGGGGGGATAGCGAATGAGCAGTTCTTC. It yields the protein CSGGIANEQFF.

The chain is built from TRBV7-8 and TRBJ1-6; D is unresolved. Germline CDR1 reads SGHVS; CDR2 reads FQNEAQ. The CDR3 consists of 14 residues. Trimming stripped 5 bases from V and 8 bases from J, with 13 bases between. The CDR3 loop is CASSAVQVDSPLHF. As DNA, the CDR3 is TGTGCCAGCAGCGCGGTGCAGGTGGATTCACCCCTCCACTTT.

The rearrangement links TRBV20-1 to TRBJ2-5; the D is unclear. Germline CDR1 is DFQATT and CDR2 is SNEGSKA (reference sequence). This CDR3 has 13 amino acids. With 3 bases removed from V and 3 bases from J, the gap between germline ends came to 11 bases. CDR3 nucleotides: TGCAGTGCTAGGGGTGGCGTGAAAGAGACCCAGTACTTC. Its protein is CSARGGVKETQYF.

This clonotype was seen more than once but under ten times. V gene TRBV20-1 combines with J gene TRBJ1-1, with D tentatively TRBD1 (5 bases). CDR1 DFQATT and CDR2 SNEGSKA come from the germline V gene (reference sequence). Trimming cost V 6 bases and J 7 bases, with 27 bases left between them. The CDR3 is 16 amino acids. The CDR3 coding sequence is TGCAGTGCATACGGGGCCAAGGACGCGGCTCTTAATGAAGCTTTCTTT. This encodes CSAYGAKDAALNEAFF.

V usage is TRBV6-4 and J usage is TRBJ2-4, with D perhaps being TRBD1 or TRBD2 (5 bases each). Per germline, CDR1 MRHNA and CDR2 SNTAGT. V was clipped by 3 bases and J by 5 bases, with 14 bases between them. This CDR3 has 15 residues. The CDR3 spells CASSESGSGENIQYF. The CDR3 coding sequence is TGTGCCAGCAGTGAGTCAGGGTCCGGGGAAAACATTCAGTACTTC.

This clonotype was seen once. The chain uses TRBV29-1 and TRBJ1-1; 8 positions agree with TRBD1. V trimming: 7 bases; J trimming: 6 bases; junction bases outside the gene matches: 10. Germline assignment: CDR1 SQVTM and CDR2 ANQGSEA. This CDR3 has 13 residues. CDR3 nucleotide sequence: TGCAGCGCTCAAGTACAGGGGGGAGCTGAAGCTTTCTTT. Its protein product is CSAQVQGGAEAFF.

This chain connects TRBV9 to TRBJ2-5, with a tentative D call TRBD1 (5 bases). Germline V gene lookup returns CDR1 SGDLS and CDR2 YYNGEE. The CDR3 consists of 15 residues. V was clipped by 7 bases and J by 5 bases, with 21 bases between them. CDR3 DNA: TGTGCCAGCTCCCATGGCTACAGGACGACGGAGACCCAGTACTTC. It translates to CASSHGYRTTETQYF.

This clonotype is medium-sized. This chain joins TRBV6-5 and TRBJ2-3, with D unresolved. The ends were cut back, 2 bases at V and 5 bases at J, with 8 bases in the middle. This CDR3 has 13 amino acids. Looked up from germline, CDR1 is MNHEY and CDR2 is SVGAGI. Here the CDR3 DNA reads TGTGCCAGCAGTTACAATCCCGGAGATACGCAGTATTTT. Translated, it gives CASSYNPGDTQYF.

Only a few counts were recorded for this clonotype. The chain has TRBV6-4 and TRBJ2-2, with TRBD2 matching 9 bases. The CDR3 is 16 amino acids. Losses at the gene ends were 5 bases for V and 3 bases for J; bases not matched to a gene: 7. Germline assignment: CDR1 MRHNA and CDR2 SNTAGT. DNA of the CDR3: TGTGCCAGCAGTCCCCAGGGACTAGCCGACACCGGGGAGCTGTTTTTT. Protein: CASSPQGLADTGELFF.

This clonotype was counted a few times. V usage is TRBV30 and J usage is TRBJ2-3; 11 nucleotides match TRBD1. Trimming at V came to 5 bases and at J to 5 bases, leaving 6 bases not matched to a gene. The CDR3 is made up of 14 amino acids. Per germline, CDR1 GTSNPN and CDR2 SVGIG (reference sequence). CDR3 sequence (DNA): TGTGCCTGGGAACCGGGACAGGGGGTAGATACGCAGTATTTT. The encoded protein is CAWEPGQGVDTQYF.

In this sample, this clonotype turned up once. V and J are TRBV20-1 and TRBJ2-1, with 12 bases aligning to TRBD2. V trimming: 1 base; J trimming: 6 bases; junction bases outside the gene matches: 4. Germline V CDR1 and CDR2: DFQATT, SNEGSKA (reference sequence). The CDR3 consists of 15 residues. CDR3 in amino acids: CSARARTSGVNEQFF. The CDR3 region has the DNA TGCAGTGCTAGAGCGCGGACTAGCGGGGTCAATGAGCAGTTCTTC.

This chain connects TRBV27 to TRBJ1-2; TRBD1 matches 8 bases. Germline assignment: CDR1 MNHEY and CDR2 SMNVEV (reference sequence). Germline trimming cut 4 bases from V and 3 bases from J; bases unmatched to any gene: 4. The CDR3 covers 14 residues. The CDR3 DNA reads as TGTGCCAGCAGTTCCATACAGGGGGACTATGGCTACACCTTC. Translation gives CASSSIQGDYGYTF.

This clonotype was seen just once. The J gene is TRBJ2-2, the V gene TRBV7-3, with D unresolved. The CDR3 totals 16 residues. Trimming left V 1 base short and J 6 bases short, with 15 bases between. CDR1 SGHTA and CDR2 FQGTGA come from the germline V gene. CDR3: CASSLIGYQGPGELFF. DNA for the CDR3: TGTGCCAGCAGCTTAATCGGGTATCAAGGTCCCGGGGAGCTGTTTTTT.

This clonotype came up a few times. The chain has TRBV20-1 and TRBJ1-3; D is undetermined. Germline CDR1 DFQATT, CDR2 SNEGSKA (reference sequence). The CDR3 extends over 13 amino acids. V was cut by 4 bases and J by 0 bases, with 7 bases left in between. In nucleotides, the CDR3 is TGCAGTGCTAACCGGGACTCTGGAAACACCATATATTTT. Encoded protein: CSANRDSGNTIYF.

This clonotype was counted a few times. The chain links TRBV7-2 to TRBJ2-2; no reliable D call. With 5 bases removed from V and 4 bases from J, the gap between germline ends came to 8 bases. Germline V gene data show CDR1 as SGHTA and CDR2 as FQGNSA. The CDR3 sequence is 13 residues long. The CDR3 sequence is CASSRLLTGELFF. The CDR3 nucleotides are TGTGCCAGCAGCCGACTGCTCACCGGGGAGCTGTTTTTT.

The chain has TRBV14 and TRBJ1-5; perhaps TRBD1 as D (5 bases). The V end was cut by 1 base, the J end by 3 bases, with 10 bases between. CDR1 and CDR2 (germline): SGHDN, FVKESK. The CDR3 totals 15 residues. The CDR3 coding sequence is TGTGCCAGCAGCCAAGGTGAGGGGTTCAATCAGCCCCAGCATTTT. Protein product: CASSQGEGFNQPQHF.

V gene TRBV20-1 combines with J gene TRBJ2-5, with a possible D match to TRBD2 (6 bases). This CDR3 is built from 14 residues. Germline lookup yields CDR1 DFQATT and CDR2 SNEGSKA (reference sequence). The V end lost 3 bases, the J end lost 9 bases, and 20 bases lay between the germline ends. The CDR3 region is CSARGREARTPQYF. The CDR3 region has the DNA TGCAGTGCTAGGGGCAGGGAGGCCAGGACGCCCCAGTACTTC.

The CDR3: CSARGALNQPQHF. In DNA, the CDR3 is TGCAGTGCGAGGGGAGCACTGAATCAGCCCCAGCATTTT. The chain carries TRBV20-1 and TRBJ1-5, with D tentatively TRBD1 (5 bases). V was clipped by 6 bases and J by 4 bases, with 13 bases between them. Per the germline V gene, CDR1 is DFQATT and CDR2 is SNEGSKA (reference sequence). The CDR3 runs 13 residues.

This clonotype has only a few counts. The chain combines TRBV12-3 or TRBV12-4 with TRBJ1-5, with a tentative D call TRBD1 (6 bases). The CDR3 runs 14 residues. The V end lost 4 bases, the J end lost 8 bases, and 15 bases lay between the germline ends. CDR3 sequence (DNA): TGTGCCAGCAGTTCCCAACAGGGTGCTAAGCCCCAGCATTTT. Translation: CASSSQQGAKPQHF.

The V gene is TRBV27, the J gene TRBJ1-1; 9 bases fit TRBD1. The CDR3 extends over 16 amino acids. The germline CDR1 and CDR2 sequences are MNHEY and SMNVEV (reference sequence). V lost 7 bases, J lost 0 bases, and 9 bases stayed unmatched. CDR3 DNA sequence: TGTGCCAGCACACCGGGACAGGGTGACATGAACACTGAAGCTTTCTTT. Its translation: CASTPGQGDMNTEAFF.

This clonotype occurred a few times. V and J are TRBV29-1 and TRBJ1-2, with D unresolved. The CDR3 length is 12 residues. Germline CDR1 and CDR2: SQVTM and ANQGSEA. CDR3 bases: TGCAGTGTCCTGGGCACTCCCTATGGCTACACCTTC. This sequence encodes CSVLGTPYGYTF. The entire variable domain, with the rest obtained from reference TRBV29-1 and TRBJ1-2, is as follows: SAVISQKPSRDICQRGTSLTIQCQVDSQVTMMFWYRQQPGQSLTLIATANQGSEATYESGFVIDKFPISRPNLTFSTLTVSNMSPEDSSIYLCSVLGTPYGYTFGSGTRLTVV.

The chain joins TRBV12-3 or TRBV12-4 to TRBJ1-1; 7 bases are shared with TRBD1. The V gene end was trimmed by 6 bases and the J gene end by 0 bases; junction bases not matched to a gene: 4. CDR3 length: 14 residues. The CDR3 DNA sequence: TGTGCCAGCAGAGGACAGGCACTGAACACTGAAGCTTTCTTT. It yields the protein CASRGQALNTEAFF.

The J gene is TRBJ1-5, the V gene TRBV5-8, with D perhaps matching TRBD1 (6 bases). Germline values: CDR1 SGHTS, CDR2 YDEGEE. The CDR3 runs 12 residues. V lost 4 bases and J 6 bases, leaving 8 bases between the germline ends. CDR3 DNA: TGTGCCAGCAGCCCGGGGGCTCAGCCCCAGCATTTT. Translation gives CASSPGAQPQHF.

There are a few counts of this clonotype. The chain employs TRBV20-1 and TRBJ1-1; 7 bases match TRBD1. Trimming took 3 bases from V and 4 from J; bases not matched to a gene: 8. The germline V gene encodes CDR1 DFQATT and CDR2 SNEGSKA (reference sequence). There are 14 residues in the CDR3. The CDR3 spells CSASPPQGVTEAFF. The CDR3 coding sequence is TGCAGTGCTAGCCCCCCCCAGGGGGTCACTGAAGCTTTCTTT.